A single sample gave rise to the 19 T cell receptor beta chains below, sequenced in a study of PD-L1 blockade in urothelial cancer (dated by TCRdb to about 2017). The time point label of this sample denotes: pretreatment peripheral blood. The protocol used for the library was the immunoSEQ multiplex PCR assay. TCRdb carries this immuneACCESS record with in-frame sequences only. Its versions omit some clonotypes, under half of them owing to an unresolved V gene in the studies checked, with the rest unexplained. The sample data list roughly 50,000 clones, and 65% to 90% of these were observed just once. Around a sixth of the sample rests with the top ten. The source material was PBMCs, sampled around atezolizumab (anti-PD-L1) treatment. Source of these receptors: a man aged 65 to 79 with urothelial cancer.

The chain joins TRBV7-8 to TRBJ2-5; 7 nucleotides match TRBD1. CDR1 and CDR2 from the germline V gene are SGHVS and FQNEAQ. The CDR3 spans 14 residues. V was pared by 7 bases and J by 4 bases, with 9 bases of the junction left unmatched. CDR3 DNA: TGTGCCAGCAACCCGGGACAGAGGGGAGAGACCCAGTACTTC. Protein product: CASNPGQRGETQYF.

The chain links TRBV6-5 to TRBJ1-2; unclear D gene. The germline gives CDR1 MNHEY, CDR2 SVGAGI. This CDR3 spans 14 amino acids. Trimming shortened V by 6 bases and J by 2 bases, and 13 bases separated the two germline ends. Written as DNA, the CDR3 is TGTGCCAGCAGCCCCCTGGCGGGAAACTATGGCTACACCTTC. Residues: CASSPLAGNYGYTF.

The chain employs TRBV7-2 and TRBJ2-7; 8 nucleotides align to TRBD2. Unmatched junction bases numbered 6, after V lost 2 bases and J lost 0 bases. CDR1 and CDR2 from the germline V gene are SGHTA and FQGNSA. This CDR3 has 16 residues. The CDR3 nucleotides are TGTGCCAGCAGCTTACTAGCGGGTTTAAGCTCCTACGAGCAGTACTTC. Protein product: CASSLLAGLSSYEQYF.

V is TRBV2 and J is TRBJ2-1; D may correspond to TRBD1 or TRBD2 (5 bases each). This CDR3 is built from 16 residues. V lost 5 bases and J lost 8, with 22 bases in between. CDR1 is SNHLY, CDR2 FYNNEI, per germline. CDR3 DNA sequence: TGTGCCAGCAGTCAAGAGGGGCTAGTTTCCACCGATGAGCAGTTCTTC. Residues: CASSQEGLVSTDEQFF.

The rearrangement uses TRBV7-2 and TRBJ2-1, with D perhaps matching TRBD2 (6 bases). The CDR3 has 13 amino acids. V lost 1 base, J lost 9 bases, and 10 bases lay in between. Germline loops: CDR1 SGHTA, CDR2 FQGNSA. CDR3 protein: CASSLGGVGEQFF. For the CDR3, the DNA is TGTGCCAGCAGCTTAGGGGGGGTTGGTGAGCAGTTCTTC.

This chain links TRBV28 with TRBJ1-2, with TRBD1 matching 7 bases. V shed 10 bases and J 2 bases; nucleotides not matched to a gene: 4. Germline CDR1 is MDHEN and CDR2 is SYDVKM. This CDR3 is built from 12 residues. CDR3 in DNA: TGTGCCACTCAACAGGGGAACTATGGCTACACCTTC. Translation gives CATQQGNYGYTF.

The chain employs TRBV29-1 and TRBJ2-7; tentative D call: TRBD1 (6 bases). Trimming pared 4 bases from V and 7 bases from J, leaving 14 bases between. CDR1 is SQVTM and CDR2 is ANQGSEA in the germline V gene. The CDR3 runs to 12 residues. The CDR3 nucleotides are TGCAGCGTTGGGCCCCAACAGGGTGAGCAGTACTTC. It is translated as CSVGPQQGEQYF.

The chain links TRBV27 to TRBJ2-5; possible D gene TRBD2, 5 bases. Trimming removed 2 bases at V and 4 bases at J, with 5 bases between. There are 12 residues in the CDR3. Germline CDR1 and CDR2: MNHEY and SMNVEV (reference sequence). The CDR3 bases are TGTGCCAGCAGTTTAGAGGGAGAGACCCAGTACTTC. It yields the protein CASSLEGETQYF.

The chain combines TRBV5-5 with TRBJ2-7, with 10 positions matching TRBD2. Germline V gene data show CDR1 as SGHKS and CDR2 as YYEKEE (reference sequence). Losses at the gene ends were 0 bases for V and 0 bases for J; bases not matched to a gene: 12. CDR3 size: 19 residues. The CDR3 loop is CASSLVVLAGSSNSYEQYF. CDR3 DNA sequence: TGTGCCAGCAGCTTGGTTGTACTAGCGGGATCGTCCAACTCCTACGAGCAGTACTTC.

The chain is built from TRBV18 and TRBJ2-1, with 8 bases aligning to TRBD1. The trim removed 3 bases at V and 5 bases at J, leaving 9 bases unmatched. Germline V gene sequence: CDR1 KGHSH, CDR2 LQKENI. The CDR3 runs to 16 residues. In DNA form, the CDR3 reads TGTGCCAGCTCACCCAACGGACAGGGAGTAAACAATGAGCAGTTCTTC. Translation gives CASSPNGQGVNNEQFF.

The J gene is TRBJ2-5, the V gene TRBV7-9; possibly TRBD2 for D (6 bases). From germline, CDR1 is SEHNR and CDR2 FQNEAQ (reference sequence). Trimming stripped 3 bases from V and 0 bases from J, with 8 bases between. CDR3 length: 14 residues. CDR3 DNA: TGTGCCAGCAGCTTCGGGAGAAACCAAGAGACCCAGTACTTC. As protein: CASSFGRNQETQYF.

This CDR3 reads CASSLAGAPFNEQFF. CDR3 DNA sequence: TGTGCCAGCAGCTTAGCGGGAGCCCCCTTCAATGAGCAGTTCTTC. This chain links TRBV7-2 with TRBJ2-1; D is perhaps TRBD2 (5 bases). CDR1 SGHTA and CDR2 FQGNSA come from the germline V gene. CDR3 length: 15 amino acids. V gave up 0 bases and J gave up 6 bases, with 12 bases separating them.

CDR3 sequence: CASSRHRDSFTDTQYF. The CDR3 bases are TGTGCCAGCAGCCGACACCGGGACAGTTTCACAGATACGCAGTATTTT. The chain carries TRBV7-9 and TRBJ2-3; 7 bases align to TRBD1. The CDR3 extends over 16 amino acids. Per germline, CDR1 SEHNR and CDR2 FQNEAQ (reference sequence). Trimming at V came to 5 bases and at J to 2 bases, leaving 10 bases not matched to a gene.

A few counts support this clone. This rearrangement joins TRBV10-1 to TRBJ2-5; 12 nucleotides align to TRBD2. This CDR3 is built from 17 residues. Unmatched junction bases numbered 5, after V lost 0 bases and J lost 3 bases. The V gene's germline CDR1 is WNHNN and CDR2 SYGVQD (reference sequence). The CDR3 loop is CASSESGTSGLEETQYF. The CDR3 DNA is TGCGCCAGCAGTGAGTCTGGGACTAGCGGGCTAGAAGAGACCCAGTACTTC.

This sequence joins TRBV19 and TRBJ2-5, with 12 positions matching TRBD2. With 3 bases clipped from V and 5 bases from J, the junction kept 22 bases outside the gene matches. The germline CDR1 and CDR2 sequences are LNHDA and SQIVND (reference sequence). This CDR3 is 21 amino acids long. As DNA, the CDR3 is TGTGCCAGTAGTATGCCGGGACAGGGCAGAGCTAGCGGGAGGGCCGGGGAGACCCAGTACTTC. Translating gives CASSMPGQGRASGRAGETQYF.

The chain is built from TRBV7-9 and TRBJ2-7; 8 nucleotides match TRBD2. The V gene end was trimmed by 4 bases and the J gene end by 2 bases; junction bases not matched to a gene: 19. The germline gives CDR1 SEHNR, CDR2 FQNEAQ (reference sequence). This CDR3 region has 19 residues. CDR3 nucleotides: TGTGCCAGCAGCTCCCCTCAGGCGAGCGGGAGACCAACCACCTACGAGCAGTACTTC. Translated: CASSSPQASGRPTTYEQYF.

The rearrangement joins TRBV9 to TRBJ2-1; 9 bases match TRBD2. The CDR3 has 15 residues. Germline V CDR1 and CDR2: SGDLS, YYNGEE. V lost 5 bases and J lost 6; bases outside the gene matches: 9. The CDR3 DNA reads as TGTGCCAGCAGTACGGCGGGAGGGGGGGGCAATGAGCAGTTCTTC. It is translated as CASSTAGGGGNEQFF.

The chain links TRBV10-1 to TRBJ2-1, with 12 bases matching TRBD2. The CDR3 extends over 16 amino acids. Trimming at V came to 3 bases and at J to 2 bases, leaving 2 bases not matched to a gene. From germline, CDR1 is WNHNN and CDR2 SYGVQD (reference sequence). CDR3 DNA sequence: TGCGCCAGCAGTGAAAGACTAGCGGGAGCCTACAATGAGCAGTTCTTC. Translation gives CASSERLAGAYNEQFF.

V is TRBV28 and J is TRBJ1-2; 9 bases align to TRBD1. CDR3 size: 15 residues. After removal of 8 bases from V and 8 bases from J, the junction contained 15 bases not matched to a gene. Germline CDR1 and CDR2: MDHEN and SYDVKM. CDR3 coding DNA: TGTGCCAGCTCGCCGCGGGGGACAGGGATAGGGGGCTACACCTTC. Translating it yields CASSPRGTGIGGYTF.